One and the same sample provided the 21 T cell receptor beta chains below, sequenced in a study of T cells of healthy individuals. TCRdb re-derived calls from the 5' RACE reads in MiXCR, one entry per CDR3 protein. Among over 95,000 distinct CDR3 sequences listed, 15% to 20% were seen once. The source of these receptors is a human donor in good health.

This clonotype was counted a few times. The V call is TRBV29-1, the J call TRBJ1-1; no firm D call. V was cut by 4 bases and J by 4 bases, with 4 bases left in between. CDR3 size: 10 residues. Germline V gene sequence: CDR1 SQVTM, CDR2 ANQGSEA. The CDR3 is CSVVRTEAFF. CDR3 sequence (DNA): TGCAGCGTTGTGCGCACTGAAGCTTTCTTT.

The V gene is TRBV25-1, the J gene TRBJ1-6; possibly TRBD1 for D (5 bases). Germline CDR1 reads MGHDK; CDR2 reads SYGVNS. Trimming pared 4 bases from V and 10 bases from J, leaving 8 bases between. CDR3 length: 12 residues. The DNA for the CDR3 is TGTGCCAGCAGTGTAGGGACCTCACCCCTCCACTTT. Its translation is CASSVGTSPLHF. Using reference TRBV25-1 and TRBJ1-6 for the parts outside the CDR3, the full variable domain is EADIYQTPRYLVIGTGKKITLECSQTMGHDKMYWYQQDPGMELHLIHYSYGVNSTEKGDLSSESTVSRIRTEHFPLTLESARPSHTSQYLCASSVGTSPLHFGNGTRLTVT.

Ten or more counts support this clonotype. This rearrangement joins TRBV20-1 to TRBJ1-1; 10 bases are shared with TRBD1. This CDR3 comprises 17 residues. V trimming: 1 base; J trimming: 0 bases; junction bases outside the gene matches: 8. The germline V gene encodes CDR1 DFQATT and CDR2 SNEGSKA (reference sequence). In DNA, the CDR3 is TGCAGTGCTAGAGGAGCGGGACAGGGGATCATGAACACTGAAGCTTTCTTT. Translating it yields CSARGAGQGIMNTEAFF.

This clonotype was recorded a few times. The J gene is TRBJ2-1, the V gene TRBV24-1, with TRBD2 identical over 11 bases. The germline CDR1 and CDR2 sequences are KGHDR and SFDVKD. The CDR3 has 16 amino acids. V gave up 3 bases and J gave up 5 bases; unmatched junction bases: 5. The CDR3 reads CATSDVTGLADNEQFF. CDR3 bases: TGTGCCACCAGTGATGTTACGGGACTAGCGGACAATGAGCAGTTCTTC.

This clonotype was seen a handful of times. The gene calls are TRBV6-5 and TRBJ1-5; 8 nucleotides match TRBD1. The CDR3 length is 15 residues. J lost 6 bases, V lost 6 bases, and 10 bases had no gene match. Germline V gene lookup returns CDR1 MNHEY and CDR2 SVGAGI. Here the CDR3 reads CASSLSGTGGQPQHF. The CDR3 nucleotides read TGTGCCAGCAGCTTATCCGGGACAGGAGGTCAGCCCCAGCATTTT.

In its sample, this clonotype was seen a few times. The chain links TRBV7-2 to TRBJ2-1, with D possibly being TRBD1 (5 bases). The CDR3 has 15 residues. Trimming cost V 0 bases and J 4 bases, with 10 bases left between them. CDR1 is SGHTA and CDR2 is FQGNSA in the germline V gene. CDR3: CASSLAGQSYNEQFF. The CDR3 DNA reads as TGTGCCAGCAGCTTAGCGGGGCAGTCATACAATGAGCAGTTCTTC.

This clonotype was found a few times. V gene TRBV4-3 combines with J gene TRBJ2-1, with 7 bases matching TRBD1. Germline V gene lookup returns CDR1 LGHNA and CDR2 YSLEER. J was trimmed by 4 bases and V by 1 base; bases with no gene match: 4. The CDR3 extends over 15 amino acids. The CDR3: CASSQVSRGYNEQFF. The DNA of the CDR3 is TGCGCCAGCAGCCAAGTCTCCAGGGGGTACAATGAGCAGTTCTTC.

The table lists this clonotype with a few counts. This chain connects TRBV27 to TRBJ2-3; TRBD1 matches 8 bases. Losses at the gene ends were 0 bases for V and 5 bases for J; bases not matched to a gene: 1. Per germline, CDR1 MNHEY and CDR2 SMNVEV (reference sequence). CDR3 size: 14 residues. The DNA for the CDR3 is TGTGCCAGCAGTTTATCCAGGGGGCGAGATACGCAGTATTTT. It is translated as CASSLSRGRDTQYF.

The V and J genes are TRBV6-4 and TRBJ1-1; D not certain. Trimming removed 4 bases from V and 3 bases from J, with 12 bases in between. Germline CDR1 is MRHNA and CDR2 is SNTAGT. The CDR3 runs 14 residues. CDR3 loop: CASSAKSGDTEAFF. In DNA form, the CDR3 reads TGTGCCAGCAGTGCCAAAAGCGGGGACACTGAAGCTTTCTTT.

J is TRBJ2-3 and V is TRBV19; D possibly corresponds to TRBD2 (5 bases). The CDR3 covers 14 residues. Germline V gene sequence: CDR1 LNHDA, CDR2 SQIVND (reference sequence). The V and J ends lost 3 bases and 4 bases respectively, with 11 bases between them. The DNA for the CDR3 is TGTGCCAGTAGTATGGCAGCGGTACCAGATACGCAGTATTTT. Translating gives CASSMAAVPDTQYF.

In this sample, this clonotype turned up a few times. The chain employs TRBV20-1 and TRBJ2-5, with a tentative D call TRBD1 (6 bases). This CDR3 spans 15 amino acids. V lost 6 bases and J 1 base, leaving 18 bases between the germline ends. CDR1 and CDR2 from the germline V gene are DFQATT and SNEGSKA (reference sequence). The CDR3 spells CSAPTTGAFQETQYF. CDR3 in DNA: TGCAGTGCCCCCACGACAGGAGCCTTCCAAGAGACCCAGTACTTC.

In its sample, this clonotype was seen many times. This chain links TRBV28 with TRBJ2-1, with TRBD2 matching 10 bases. This CDR3 is 17 amino acids long. CDR1 is MDHEN, CDR2 SYDVKM, per germline. The V segment lost 5 bases and the J segment 8 bases; nucleotides outside the gene matches: 15. The CDR3: CASSPHRSSGSDHEQFF. The CDR3 bases are TGTGCCAGCAGTCCCCACCGATCTAGCGGGAGTGACCATGAGCAGTTCTTC.

This clonotype turned up a few times. This chain connects TRBV4-1 to TRBJ1-6; 7 bases are a match to TRBD1. V was pared by 3 bases and J by 7 bases, with 6 bases of the junction left unmatched. Germline lookup yields CDR1 MGHRA and CDR2 YSYEKL. The CDR3 extends over 15 amino acids. CDR3 coding DNA: TGCGCCAGCAGCCATAACGACAGGGAAAATTCACCCCTCCACTTT. Encoded protein: CASSHNDRENSPLHF.

In this sample, this clonotype turned up a few times. CDR3 bases: TGTGCCAGCAGTTACCCCCCGGGGTCGACAGATACGCAGTATTTT. Its protein is CASSYPPGSTDTQYF. The chain employs TRBV6-6 and TRBJ2-3; TRBD2 might be the D (5 bases). Germline CDR1 reads MNHNY; CDR2 reads SVGAGI (reference sequence). The CDR3 runs 15 residues. V shed 2 bases and J shed 3 bases, with 12 bases lying between them.

This clonotype was found many times. The chain links TRBV20-1 to TRBJ2-4; D unresolved. The CDR3 has 14 residues. CDR1 and CDR2 (germline): DFQATT, SNEGSKA (reference sequence). The germline V and J ends were trimmed by 4 bases and 0 bases, with 10 bases remaining between them. CDR3: CSAIKRLAKNIQYF. Here the CDR3 DNA reads TGCAGTGCTATTAAACGGTTAGCCAAAAACATTCAGTACTTC.

This sequence joins TRBV29-1 and TRBJ1-4; TRBD1 matches at 9 bases. V trimming: 6 bases; J trimming: 7 bases; junction bases outside the gene matches: 3. The V gene's germline CDR1 is SQVTM and CDR2 ANQGSEA. The CDR3 spans 12 residues. The CDR3 here is CSVDRGGEKLFF. For the CDR3, the DNA is TGCAGCGTGGACAGGGGAGGTGAAAAACTGTTTTTT.

Here the CDR3 reads CASSRNPLGSGAYEQYF. The CDR3 nucleotides are TGTGCCAGCAGTAGGAATCCCTTGGGTAGCGGGGCGTACGAGCAGTACTTC. The chain uses TRBV27 and TRBJ2-7; 8 positions agree with TRBD2. V was pared by 5 bases and J by 4 bases, with 16 bases of the junction left unmatched. Germline V gene lookup returns CDR1 MNHEY and CDR2 SMNVEV (reference sequence). This CDR3 has 17 amino acids.

V gene TRBV20-1 combines with J gene TRBJ2-1; a weak D match, TRBD1 (6 bases). Germline V gives CDR1 DFQATT, CDR2 SNEGSKA (reference sequence). The CDR3 runs 13 residues. Trimming took 7 bases from V and 1 from J, leaving 11 bases between them. The CDR3 DNA follows: TGCAGTGTTGGACAGTCGTCCTACAATGAGCAGTTCTTC. Encoded protein: CSVGQSSYNEQFF.

This clonotype occurred many times. The gene calls are TRBV4-3 and TRBJ2-7; D gene unclear. Germline CDR1 reads LGHNA; CDR2 reads YSLEER. The CDR3 is 13 amino acids. Trimming cost V 0 bases and J 6 bases, with 9 bases left between them. CDR3 coding DNA: TGCGCCAGCAGCCAAGAGAATTGGAGCGAGCAGTACTTC. Its translation is CASSQENWSEQYF.

This clonotype was observed a few times. V usage is TRBV15 and J usage is TRBJ2-7; D gene ambiguous. The CDR3 consists of 12 residues. V dropped 0 bases and J dropped 4 bases, with 4 bases sitting between them. Germline-derived CDR1 and CDR2 are LNHNV and YYDKDF (reference sequence). CDR3 sequence reads: CATSRDRYEQYF. CDR3 DNA: TGTGCCACCAGCAGAGATCGATACGAGCAGTACTTC.

The V and J genes are TRBV20-1 and TRBJ2-1, with 10 nucleotides matching TRBD2. The ends lost 5 bases at V and 0 bases at J; junction bases unmatched: 7. Germline CDR1 DFQATT, CDR2 SNEGSKA (reference sequence). This CDR3 spans 16 amino acids. The CDR3 nucleotides are TGCAGTGCTGGACCGCGACTAGCGGGCTCCTACAATGAGCAGTTCTTC. Translation gives CSAGPRLAGSYNEQFF.